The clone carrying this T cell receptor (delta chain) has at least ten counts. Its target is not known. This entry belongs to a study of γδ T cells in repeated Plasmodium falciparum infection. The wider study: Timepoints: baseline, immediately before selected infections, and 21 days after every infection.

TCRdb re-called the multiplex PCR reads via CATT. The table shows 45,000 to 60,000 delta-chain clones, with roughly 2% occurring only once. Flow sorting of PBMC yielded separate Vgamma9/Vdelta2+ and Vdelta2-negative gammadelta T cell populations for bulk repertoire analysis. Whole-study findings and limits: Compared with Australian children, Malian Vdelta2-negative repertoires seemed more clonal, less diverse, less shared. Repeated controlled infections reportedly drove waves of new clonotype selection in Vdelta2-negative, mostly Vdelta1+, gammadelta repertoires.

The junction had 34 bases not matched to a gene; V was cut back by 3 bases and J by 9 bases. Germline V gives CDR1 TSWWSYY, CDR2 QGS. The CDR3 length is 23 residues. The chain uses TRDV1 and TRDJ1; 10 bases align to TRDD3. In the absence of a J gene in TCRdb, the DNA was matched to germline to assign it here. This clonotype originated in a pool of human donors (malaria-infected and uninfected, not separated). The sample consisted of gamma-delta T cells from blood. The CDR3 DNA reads TGTGCTCTTGGGGAGAATCCCACACTACGCCCCTGGGGGGATACGCGCCGTATCGTGGAACTCATCTTT. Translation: CALGENPTLRPWGDTRRIVELIF.